This passage covers 5 T cell receptor beta chains from one sample sequenced in a study of shared clonotypes between healthy human individuals (dated by TCRdb to the early 2020s). The library was built by means of the immunoSEQ multiplex PCR assay. TCRdb holds this immuneACCESS table with in-frame rearrangements only. Some clones are missing; in checked studies, unresolved V genes explain under half, and the rest has no known cause. Present in this sample are 850,000 to 1,200,000 clones, more than 60% of which were seen just once. The ten largest clones represent over 1.3% of the sample. Sequencing was performed on memory CD4+ T cells sorted from blood. This sample's cell subset or site label indicates: CD45RA-negative fraction. The source of these receptors is a man aged 18 to 29 in good health.

The rearrangement joins TRBV29-1 to TRBJ2-5, with no clear D. From germline, CDR1 is SQVTM and CDR2 ANQGSEA. The V gene lost 6 bases and the J gene lost 1 base, with 9 bases spanning the gap. The CDR3 is made up of 12 amino acids. The CDR3 sequence is CSVRATQETQYF. For the CDR3, the DNA is TGCAGCGTCCGGGCGACCCAAGAGACCCAGTACTTC. Complete variable domain (other parts from reference TRBV29-1 and TRBJ2-5): SAVISQKPSRDICQRGTSLTIQCQVDSQVTMMFWYRQQPGQSLTLIATANQGSEATYESGFVIDKFPISRPNLTFSTLTVSNMSPEDSSIYLCSVRATQETQYFGPGTRLLVL.

CDR3 amino acids: CASSYLSLGRPYEQYF. The CDR3 DNA is TGTGCCAGCAGTTACCTTTCCCTCGGGAGGCCCTACGAGCAGTACTTC. The genes are TRBV6-5 and TRBJ2-7, with 7 positions matching TRBD2. This CDR3 comprises 16 residues. The V gene's germline CDR1 is MNHEY and CDR2 SVGAGI. The V gene end was trimmed by 2 bases and the J gene end by 2 bases; junction bases not matched to a gene: 9.

This clone appeared once. The rearrangement links TRBV18 to TRBJ2-3, with D possibly matching TRBD2 (6 bases). The CDR3 is made up of 15 amino acids. Trimming left V 0 bases short and J 4 bases short, with 11 bases between. CDR1 KGHSH and CDR2 LQKENI come from the germline V gene. The CDR3 loop is CASSPPSRGSDTQYF. In DNA form, the CDR3 reads TGTGCCAGCTCACCACCGAGCCGGGGGTCAGATACGCAGTATTTT.

Only one count was recorded for this clone. A much larger clonotype is one base distant, so this may be a read error. V gene TRBV14 combines with J gene TRBJ1-2, with 7 bases identical to TRBD1. The CDR3 spans 17 residues. The V segment lost 4 bases and the J segment 8 bases; nucleotides outside the gene matches: 19. Per the germline V gene, CDR1 is SGHDN and CDR2 is FVKESK. DNA of the CDR3: TGTGCCAGCAGCCGAGGAATTTCCGAGACAGGGAGGAGAGGCTACACCTTC. Its translation: CASSRGISETGRRGYTF.

The CDR3 reads CASSEMAGPGNTIYF. The DNA of the CDR3 is TGTGCCAGCAGTGAAATGGCAGGGCCTGGAAACACCATATATTTT. The chain employs TRBV6-1 and TRBJ1-3, with D tentatively TRBD1 (5 bases). The V end lost 2 bases, the J end lost 2 bases, and 10 bases lay between the germline ends. Per germline, CDR1 MNHNS and CDR2 SASEGT. The length of the CDR3 is 15 residues.